The next 28 T cell receptor beta chains were all read from a single sample in a study of chemoradiotherapy in HPV16-positive cancers. The repertoire was sequenced with immunoSEQ multiplex PCR; TCRdb's copy has only in-frame clones and lacks some. The table lists roughly 2,900 clones, about 83% of them singletons. The sample was tumor tissue, taken from a patient who underwent chemoradiotherapy. The origin of the receptors is a human donor with HPV-associated anogenital cancer.

V gene TRBV7-9 combines with J gene TRBJ1-4; TRBD1 matches at 8 bases. Germline CDR1 reads SEHNR; CDR2 reads FQNEAQ (reference sequence). Trimming cost V 2 bases and J 7 bases; bases outside gene matches: 6. The CDR3 extends over 15 amino acids. The CDR3 DNA sequence: TGTGCCAGCAGCTTACCAGGACAGGGTTCTGAAAAACTGTTTTTT. This sequence encodes CASSLPGQGSEKLFF. Based on the CDR3 plus reference TRBV7-9 and TRBJ1-4, the full variable domain is DTGVSQNPRHKITKRGQNVTFRCDPISEHNRLYWYRQTLGQGPEFLTYFQNEAQLEKSRLLSDRFSAERPKGSFSTLEIQRTEQGDSAMYLCASSLPGQGSEKLFFGSGTQLSVL.

This sequence joins TRBV6-4 and TRBJ2-3, with TRBD2 matching over 13 bases. The CDR3 is 14 amino acids. Germline V gene sequence: CDR1 MRHNA, CDR2 SNTAGT. The V gene end was trimmed by 5 bases and the J gene end by 4 bases; junction bases not matched to a gene: 0. In nucleotides, the CDR3 is TGTGCCAGCAGTACTAGCGGGGGGGCAGATACGCAGTATTTT. This encodes CASSTSGGADTQYF.

The chain uses TRBV19 and TRBJ2-3; no firm D call. CDR1 is LNHDA, CDR2 SQIVND, per germline (reference sequence). The CDR3 is 16 residues long. V shed 5 bases and J shed 1 base, with 16 bases lying between them. The CDR3, as DNA: TGTGCCAGTAGTGCCCCTGTCGGGCCAGGCACAGATACGCAGTATTTT. Encoded protein: CASSAPVGPGTDTQYF.

V is TRBV6-6 and J is TRBJ1-5; D is ambiguous. Germline CDR1 is MNHNY and CDR2 is SVGAGI (reference sequence). The CDR3 is 13 amino acids. V gave up 5 bases and J gave up 0 bases, with 5 bases separating them. CDR3 loop: CASSGDSNQPQHF. In DNA, the CDR3 is TGTGCCAGCAGTGGAGATAGCAATCAGCCCCAGCATTTT.

The chain recombines TRBV6-1 with TRBJ1-4, with 7 bases lining up with TRBD1. Germline CDR1 reads MNHNS; CDR2 reads SASEGT. The ends lost 8 bases at V and 8 bases at J; junction bases unmatched: 8. The CDR3 covers 13 residues. In DNA form, the CDR3 reads TGTGCCAGCGAATTATGGACAGGCGAAAAACTGTTTTTT. Its translation is CASELWTGEKLFF.

V is TRBV5-4 and J is TRBJ2-3; D is possibly TRBD1 (5 bases). Per the germline V gene, CDR1 is SGHNT and CDR2 is YYREEE (reference sequence). V lost 0 bases, J lost 0 bases, and 11 bases lay in between. The CDR3 is made up of 16 amino acids. The CDR3 sequence is CASSLAPKGSTDTQYF. In DNA form, the CDR3 reads TGTGCCAGCAGCTTGGCCCCAAAGGGGAGCACAGATACGCAGTATTTT.

The rearrangement joins TRBV4-3 to TRBJ1-1; TRBD1 agrees at 8 bases. Per the germline V gene, CDR1 is LGHNA and CDR2 is YSLEER. Losses at the gene ends were 1 base for V and 4 bases for J; bases not matched to a gene: 14. The CDR3 loop spans 18 amino acids. CDR3 region: CASSQVDRVLGRGTEAFF. As DNA, the CDR3 is TGCGCCAGCAGCCAAGTGGACAGGGTGTTGGGGAGAGGCACTGAAGCTTTCTTT.

CDR3 sequence: CASSLIGPGQPQHF. The CDR3 DNA sequence: TGTGCCAGCAGCTTGATCGGCCCGGGACAGCCCCAGCATTTT. This chain joins TRBV5-6 and TRBJ1-5; D not resolved. The V gene's germline CDR1 is SGHDT and CDR2 YYEEEE. V was shortened by 1 base and J by 7 bases, with 12 bases between the two germline ends. The CDR3 contains 14 residues.

The chain carries TRBV11-2 and TRBJ2-1; TRBD2 agrees at 7 bases. This CDR3 spans 13 amino acids. Germline V CDR1 and CDR2: SGHAT, FQNNGV. The V segment lost 7 bases and the J segment 3 bases; nucleotides outside the gene matches: 3. The CDR3 region has the DNA TGTGCCAGCACCGGGACTAACTACAATGAGCAGTTCTTC. This codes for CASTGTNYNEQFF.

The chain combines TRBV5-1 with TRBJ1-2; 7 nucleotides match TRBD1. This CDR3 has 13 amino acids. Trimming took 4 bases from V and 1 from J; bases not matched to a gene: 1. Per germline, CDR1 SGHRS and CDR2 YFSETQ. CDR3 protein: CASSRDSNYGYTF. CDR3 nucleotides: TGCGCCAGCAGCCGGGACAGTAACTATGGCTACACCTTC. Together with reference TRBV5-1 and TRBJ1-2, the CDR3 gives the full variable domain: KAGVTQTPRYLIKTRGQQVTLSCSPISGHRSVSWYQQTPGQGLQFLFEYFSETQRNKGNFPGRFSGRQFSNSRSEMNVSTLELGDSALYLCASSRDSNYGYTFGSGTRLTVV.

V usage is TRBV2 and J usage is TRBJ1-1; D unclear. CDR3 length: 14 amino acids. V lost 0 bases to trimming and J lost 1 base, with 6 bases between them. Germline V gene sequence: CDR1 SNHLY, CDR2 FYNNEI. DNA of the CDR3: TGTGCCAGCAGTGAAGCGGTGTGGAACACTGAAGCTTTCTTT. Translated: CASSEAVWNTEAFF.

The chain uses TRBV4-1 and TRBJ1-1; TRBD1 aligns across 9 bases. Trimming took 3 bases from V and 6 from J; bases not matched to a gene: 26. The CDR3 totals 21 residues. Germline values: CDR1 MGHRA, CDR2 YSYEKL. The CDR3 sequence: CASSHSAPTGGASSGLAEAFF. The CDR3 DNA sequence: TGCGCCAGCAGCCATTCCGCCCCCACAGGGGGCGCCTCTTCAGGGTTGGCTGAAGCTTTCTTT.

The chain is built from TRBV29-1 and TRBJ1-2; D call uncertain. Deletions cut 6 bases from V and 2 bases from J, with 7 bases between. Looked up from germline, CDR1 is SQVTM and CDR2 is ANQGSEA. The CDR3 consists of 11 residues. The CDR3: CSVKVNYGYTF. CDR3 DNA sequence: TGCAGCGTGAAGGTGAACTATGGCTACACCTTC.

The chain carries TRBV10-1 and TRBJ2-2; 7 bases fit TRBD1. V was pared by 0 bases and J by 8 bases, with 12 bases of the junction left unmatched. The CDR3 is made up of 17 amino acids. Germline values: CDR1 WNHNN, CDR2 SYGVQD (reference sequence). The CDR3 DNA is TGCGCCAGCAGTGAGTCGGACAGGAAGATTGCAAGTGGGGAGCTGTTTTTT. Protein product: CASSESDRKIASGELFF.

J is TRBJ1-1 and V is TRBV19, with TRBD1 identical over 7 bases. Germline lookup yields CDR1 LNHDA and CDR2 SQIVND (reference sequence). CDR3 length: 15 residues. V shed 2 bases, J shed 1 base, and the junction held 4 bases outside the gene matches. CDR3 protein: CASSIKSGGNTEAFF. The CDR3 nucleotides are TGTGCCAGTAGTATAAAGTCAGGGGGGAACACTGAAGCTTTCTTT. The full variable domain, with the rest looked up from reference TRBV19 and TRBJ1-1, is DGGITQSPKYLFRKEGQNVTLSCEQNLNHDAMYWYRQDPGQGLRLIYYSQIVNDFQKGDIAEGYSVSREKKESFPLTVTSAQKNPTAFYLCASSIKSGGNTEAFFGQGTRLTVV.

Comments on this clone: Other DNA sequences in this sample translate to the same CDR3. The V and J genes are TRBV11-2 and TRBJ2-1, with TRBD2 matching 11 bases. The CDR3 sequence is 16 residues long. Germline trimming cut 3 bases from V and 3 bases from J; bases unmatched to any gene: 4. From germline, CDR1 is SGHAT and CDR2 FQNNGV. The CDR3 protein is CASSLWLAGGYNEQFF. CDR3 bases: TGTGCCAGCAGCTTGTGGCTAGCGGGAGGCTACAATGAGCAGTTCTTC.

The genes are TRBV19 and TRBJ2-3, with 8 nucleotides matching TRBD2. The CDR3 has 16 amino acids. Trimming at V came to 3 bases and at J to 6 bases, leaving 11 bases not matched to a gene. The germline gives CDR1 LNHDA, CDR2 SQIVND (reference sequence). As DNA, the CDR3 is TGTGCCAGTAGTATGATTCCGGGAGGGCCCGGCGATACGCAGTATTTT. It specifies CASSMIPGGPGDTQYF.

The rearrangement uses TRBV7-9 and TRBJ1-3, with no clear D. The CDR3 spans 15 residues. Germline CDR1 is SEHNR and CDR2 is FQNEAQ (reference sequence). The ends were cut back, 0 bases at V and 0 bases at J, with 6 bases in the middle. CDR3: CASSLAGNSGNTIYF. CDR3 sequence (DNA): TGTGCCAGCAGCTTAGCAGGGAACTCTGGAAACACCATATATTTT. The entire variable domain, with the rest obtained from reference TRBV7-9 and TRBJ1-3, is as follows: DTGVSQNPRHKITKRGQNVTFRCDPISEHNRLYWYRQTLGQGPEFLTYFQNEAQLEKSRLLSDRFSAERPKGSFSTLEIQRTEQGDSAMYLCASSLAGNSGNTIYFGEGSWLTVV.

The chain links TRBV7-2 to TRBJ2-1; D call uncertain. Germline CDR1 is SGHTA and CDR2 is FQGNSA. The CDR3 is 11 residues long. V was pared by 3 bases and J by 6 bases, with 3 bases between. The CDR3 nucleotides read TGTGCCAGCAGCTTGCTCAATGAGCAGTTCTTC. It translates to CASSLLNEQFF.

V gene TRBV9 combines with J gene TRBJ2-5; 13 nucleotides align to TRBD2. The CDR3 consists of 17 residues. Germline loops: CDR1 SGDLS, CDR2 YYNGEE. The trim removed 0 bases at V and 1 base at J, leaving 3 bases unmatched. In DNA form, the CDR3 reads TGTGCCAGCAGCGTAGCCGGGACTAGCGGGACCCAAGAGACCCAGTACTTC. Its protein product is CASSVAGTSGTQETQYF.

The chain recombines TRBV5-4 with TRBJ2-7, with 15 nucleotides matching TRBD2. There are 17 residues in the CDR3. The junction had 11 bases not matched to a gene; V was cut back by 4 bases and J by 6 bases. Germline V gene lookup returns CDR1 SGHNT and CDR2 YYREEE (reference sequence). The CDR3: CASSDQLGLAGGPEQYF. The CDR3 DNA reads TGTGCCAGCAGCGACCAACTTGGACTAGCGGGAGGGCCCGAGCAGTACTTC.

This sequence joins TRBV10-3 and TRBJ2-1; D unclear. Between the trimmed V and J ends, which lost 8 bases and 7 bases, there was a span of 9 bases. CDR1 ENHRY and CDR2 SYGVKD come from the germline V gene. The CDR3 consists of 11 residues. The CDR3 DNA is TGTGCCATCTCCGGACGGAATGAGCAGTTCTTC. This translates into CAISGRNEQFF.

The chain uses TRBV5-1 and TRBJ2-1; the match to TRBD1 covers 8 bases. Germline assignment: CDR1 SGHRS and CDR2 YFSETQ. This CDR3 spans 15 amino acids. With V trimmed by 2 bases and J by 2 bases, 3 bases remained unmatched. The CDR3 region is CASSFIRGPYNEQFF. DNA of the CDR3: TGCGCCAGCAGCTTTATCAGGGGGCCCTACAATGAGCAGTTCTTC.

This rearrangement joins TRBV2 to TRBJ2-1; possibly TRBD2 for D (6 bases). V was cut by 2 bases and J by 4 bases, with 18 bases left in between. CDR1 SNHLY and CDR2 FYNNEI come from the germline V gene. There are 17 residues in the CDR3. CDR3 in amino acids: CASSEYLVGGGYNEQFF. The CDR3 region has the DNA TGTGCCAGCAGTGAATACTTAGTGGGGGGAGGATACAATGAGCAGTTCTTC.

V usage is TRBV30 and J usage is TRBJ1-5, with unresolved D. V was shortened by 0 bases and J by 9 bases, with 12 bases between the two germline ends. This CDR3 spans 13 amino acids. Germline-derived CDR1 and CDR2 are GTSNPN and SVGIG (reference sequence). CDR3 coding DNA: TGTGCCTGGAGTGTAAACAGTCGATCGCCCCAGCATTTT. Its protein is CAWSVNSRSPQHF. Together with reference TRBV30 and TRBJ1-5, the CDR3 gives the full variable domain: SQTIHQWPATLVQPVGSPLSLECTVEGTSNPNLYWYRQAAGRGLQLLFYSVGIGQISSEVPQNLSASRPQDRQFILSSKKLLLSDSGFYLCAWSVNSRSPQHFGDGTRLSIL.

The rearrangement links TRBV6-4 to TRBJ1-2; D is possibly TRBD1 (6 bases). Germline V gives CDR1 MRHNA, CDR2 SNTAGT. The CDR3 length is 14 residues. For the CDR3, the DNA is TGTGGCCACACAGGGAATTGGAGTTGTTGGGGCTACACCTTC. Its translation: CGHTGNWSCWGYTF.

The chain has TRBV7-2 and TRBJ1-1, with D possibly being TRBD1 (6 bases). Trimming took off 6 bases at V and 0 bases at J, with 11 bases between the two ends. The CDR3 contains 14 residues. Germline CDR1 reads SGHTA; CDR2 reads FQGNSA. The CDR3 DNA reads TGTGCCAGCAGGCTACAGGGCCTGAACACTGAAGCTTTCTTT. It encodes CASRLQGLNTEAFF.

To note about this clone: At one of its ends the junction is not consistent with the germline gene, which may arise from a read error. The chain has TRBV19 and TRBJ1-2; D is possibly TRBD1 (6 bases). The CDR3 spans 15 residues. Germline V gene lookup returns CDR1 LNHDA and CDR2 SQIVND (reference sequence). The CDR3 nucleotides are TGTGCCGGTAGTTACACCAGGGGACTTAACTATGGCTACACCTTC. This sequence encodes CAGSYTRGLNYGYTF.